The rows below give T cell receptor beta chains drawn from one sample of a study of patients and donors after allogeneic stem cell transplantation. In TCRdb, the RT-PCR reads were re-called with MiXCR into one record per CDR3 protein. The table lists 900,000 to 1,000,000 distinct CDR3 sequences, approximately 18% of them singletons. The sequenced sample consisted of blood, either unsorted or a sorted T cell fraction (not recorded which). All receptors come from a human donor who was either an allogeneic HSCT recipient or a stem cell or donor lymphocyte infusion donor (not recorded which). It is not recorded whose cells these are; they may come from a transplant donor. CDR3s include the opening cysteine and the closing phenylalanine or tryptophan. D genes are given only for firm matches. Expanded clones get a size class; other rows say once, few or many, or leave the size out.

D,size,J,V,DNA,CDR3
NA,NA,TRBJ2-7,TRBV9,TGTGCCAGCAGCCCGGGGACGACAACCTCCTACGAGCAGTACTTC,CASSPGTTTSYEQYF
TRBD2,many,TRBJ2-3,TRBV7-2,TGTGCCAGCAGCTTAGAGCTAGCGGGGGGCACAGATACGCAGTATTTT,CASSLELAGGTDTQYF
NA,many,TRBJ2-7,TRBV28,TGTGCCAGCAGTTTGGTAGGGGCCCCCTACGAGCAGTACTTC,CASSLVGAPYEQYF
TRBD2,NA,TRBJ2-3,TRBV3-1,TGTGCCAGCAGCCATCCCCAAGTAGCGGGAGTCCCAGATACGCAGTATTTT,CASSHPQVAGVPDTQYF
TRBD2,NA,TRBJ2-7,TRBV7-2,TGTGCCAGCAGCTTATATGGGGGAGGGGACGAGCAGTACTTC,CASSLYGGGDEQYF
NA,few,TRBJ2-5,TRBV9,TGTGCCAGCAGCGAGCACCGGGACAATAGTCGAGAGACCCAGTACTTC,CASSEHRDNSRETQYF
TRBD2,NA,TRBJ2-1,TRBV7-9,TGTGCCACCCCCCGGGCGGGGGGGCCTGTGTTGGACAATGAGCAGTTCTTC,CATPRAGGPVLDNEQFF
NA,many,TRBJ1-5,TRBV3-1,TGTGCCAGCAGCCAAGGGAACAGCAATCAGCCCCAGCATTTT,CASSQGNSNQPQHF
NA,NA,TRBJ2-7,TRBV12-3/TRBV12-4,TGTGCCAGCAGGGTCCGGGGGCGAGTGTACTTC,CASRVRGRVYF
NA,few,TRBJ2-5,TRBV20-1,TGCAGTGCTAGAGATAGGAACAGGGATAGGGAGACCCAGTACTTC,CSARDRNRDRETQYF
NA,NA,TRBJ2-1,TRBV20-1,TGCAGTGCTAGAGTTAGTCGCAATGAGCAGTTCTTC,CSARVSRNEQFF
TRBD2,NA,TRBJ2-3,TRBV20-1,TGCAGTGCTAGAGATCTCTGGGAGGGTATGGATACGCAGTATTTT,CSARDLWEGMDTQYF
NA,NA,TRBJ2-3,TRBV7-7,TGTGCCAGCAGCTCTAAACCGGGTTCTAGCACAGATACGCAGTATTTT,CASSSKPGSSTDTQYF
NA,NA,TRBJ2-3,TRBV2,TGTGCCAGCAGTGAAGGAGGGATTCGAGCAGATACGCAGTATTTT,CASSEGGIRADTQYF
TRBD1,NA,TRBJ1-3,TRBV12-3/TRBV12-4,TGTGCCAGCAGTCCGACAGGGGCCGGAGGAAACACCATATATTTT,CASSPTGAGGNTIYF
TRBD2,NA,TRBJ2-7,TRBV29-1,TGCAGCGTGATATCCGGGACTAGCGGCTACGAGCAGTACTTC,CSVISGTSGYEQYF
NA,NA,TRBJ2-6,TRBV5-4,TGTGCCAGCAGCCCGGGGAGAAGCTCTGGGGCCAACGTCCTGACTTTC,CASSPGRSSGANVLTF
NA,NA,TRBJ1-1,TRBV27,TGTGCCAGCAGCCCCCTACTAGGAAGGGTTCAGAACACTGAAGCTTTCTTT,CASSPLLGRVQNTEAFF
TRBD1,many,TRBJ1-3,TRBV15,TGTGCCACCAGCAGACAGTCTACAGGGGGCAAAAGAAACACCATATATTTT,CATSRQSTGGKRNTIYF
NA,NA,TRBJ1-2,TRBV20-1,TGCAGTGCTAGTAGGCCCAGGGCTTTCGACTATGGCTACACCTTC,CSASRPRAFDYGYTF
NA,NA,TRBJ2-7,TRBV28,TGTGCCAGCACCGCGACAGGTCCCCTACACGAGCAGTACTTC,CASTATGPLHEQYF
TRBD1,few,TRBJ2-2,TRBV9,TGTGCCAGCAGCTTAATACAGGGGGCCGGGGAGCTGTTTTTT,CASSLIQGAGELFF
NA,NA,TRBJ1-1,TRBV29-1,TGCAGCGTCTGGGACGGGAACACTGAAGCTTTCTTT,CSVWDGNTEAFF
NA,NA,TRBJ1-2,TRBV7-9,TGTGCCAGCAGCTTATCAACGGGACGGTATACCTATGGCTACACCTTC,CASSLSTGRYTYGYTF
NA,NA,TRBJ1-1,TRBV20-1,TGCAGTGCTAGTGTTCTTCGAGGGGTTAGTGAAGCTTTCTTT,CSASVLRGVSEAFF
TRBD2,NA,TRBJ2-3,TRBV6-1,TGTGCCAGCAGCCCTCTTACTAGCGGGGGACGGGATACGCAGTATTTT,CASSPLTSGGRDTQYF
NA,NA,TRBJ1-5,TRBV24-1,TGTGCCACCAGTGACCTCACGGGACCAAATCAGCCCCAGCATTTT,CATSDLTGPNQPQHF
NA,few,TRBJ1-2,TRBV27,TGTGCCAGCAGTTGGGACTCCACCTATGGCTACACCTTC,CASSWDSTYGYTF
TRBD2,many,TRBJ2-1,TRBV7-9,TGTGCCAGCAGCTTAGTAGATCTAGCGGGTTACAATGAGCAGTTCTTC,CASSLVDLAGYNEQFF